This entry features one TCR beta chain sequence. V was clipped by 3 bases and J by 4 bases; unmatched bases: 8. Per the germline V gene, CDR1 is KGHDR and CDR2 is SFDVKD. The CDR3 loop spans 17 amino acids. The sample belongs to a study of blood T cell repertoires in COVID-19. Sequenced by immunoSEQ multiplex PCR; TCRdb stores in-frame clones only, minus some. The sample shows 150,000 to 200,000 clones, about 77% of them seen only once. The sequence came from a woman aged 50 to 65 with acute COVID-19. Sample: PBMCs or T cells enriched from blood (not recorded which). The V and J genes are TRBV24-1 and TRBJ2-1; 10 bases align to TRBD1. The CDR3 sequence: CATSDPDGTGAYNEQFF. CDR3 bases: TGTGCCACCAGTGATCCGGACGGGACAGGGGCGTACAATGAGCAGTTCTTC.